Listed below are T cell receptor beta chains from one sample, sequenced in a study of PD-L1 blockade in urothelial cancer. Profiled with immunoSEQ multiplex PCR; TCRdb holds only in-frame clones, not every one. The data show some 30,000 clones, around 87% seen once. The specimen comprised PBMCs, sampled around atezolizumab (anti-PD-L1) treatment. All receptors derive from a man between 45 and 60 years old with urothelial cancer. The conserved cysteine and the conserved F or W are not part of the CDR3 here.

V gene	J gene	CDR3 protein
TRBV7-9	TRBJ2-2	ASSIGERTGELF
TRBV29-1	TRBJ2-5	SVEGRTGSETQY
TRBV27	TRBJ2-5	ASSSPLAGVKETQY
TRBV10-3	TRBJ2-3	AISESGTSGYSDTQY
TRBV19	TRBJ2-1	ASSIGTSGSQF
TRBV30	TRBJ2-3	AWDRGPTDTQY
TRBV27	TRBJ2-2	ASSLLVKRYPINTGELF
TRBV7-2	TRBJ2-1	ASSSAEGLAGPPF
TRBV6-1	TRBJ2-3	ASERGRTDTQY
TRBV9	TRBJ2-3	ASSVERGYTDTQY
TRBV7-9	TRBJ2-3	ASSSVPTPGLDTQY
TRBV27	TRBJ2-7	ASSLSDSRSVSYEQY
TRBV28	TRBJ2-3	ASRNPRTSIDTQY
TRBV7-9	TRBJ1-1	ASLRGGIMNTEAF
TRBV11-3	TRBJ2-3	ASSSRDRTTDTQY
TRBV5-1	TRBJ1-4	ASSLADRVNEKLF
TRBV19	TRBJ1-5	ASAPDRSSNQPQH
TRBV19	TRBJ2-3	ASSPGLAGVTQY
TRBV10-3	TRBJ2-7	AISPGQTSYEQY
TRBV11-3	TRBJ2-1	ASSLGAGGNEQF
TRBV27	TRBJ2-1	ASNPAGEEPYNEQF
TRBV11-2	TRBJ2-7	ASNSGTSGGVPISYEQY
TRBV6-1	TRBJ1-1	ASSGRTGPGGEAF
TRBV29-1	TRBJ2-3	SVELGAVNTQY
TRBV19	TRBJ2-2	ASNVFTGELF
TRBV5-4	TRBJ2-7	ASSLSAGEYEQY
TRBV11-2	TRBJ2-7	ASSPRGGDEQY
TRBV6-4	TRBJ2-2	ASSVVLADMNTGELF
TRBV5-1	TRBJ2-1	ASSVSGTSVSYNEQF
TRBV5-1	TRBJ1-1	ASSSARSNTEAF
TRBV27	TRBJ2-2	ASSFEVNTGELF
TRBV27	TRBJ2-7	ASSFFRTGNIYEQY
TRBV6-5	TRBJ2-2	ASTEGGARGELF
TRBV6-6	TRBJ2-3	ASSYVLQSGDTQY
TRBV7-9	TRBJ1-2	ASSLVEEGYT
TRBV29-1	TRBJ1-5	SVELGSGQPQH
TRBV29-1	TRBJ1-1	SVELPGQGVEAF
TRBV7-3	TRBJ1-1	ASSLDWRTEAF
TRBV19	TRBJ2-3	ASSISGLAGFADTQY
TRBV9	TRBJ2-1	ASSVDTSGRYNEQF
TRBV2	TRBJ1-5	ASSEEISQVNQPQH
TRBV30	TRBJ2-7	AWTRSGVAYEQY
TRBV9	TRBJ2-2	ASSVSGSGELF
TRBV6-5	TRBJ2-7	ASVGSSYEQY
TRBV28	TRBJ2-7	ASTLDGRWGGEQY
TRBV5-4	TRBJ2-1	ASSSPLAGVGLNEQF
TRBV28	TRBJ1-2	ASSPTRRGVGHGYT